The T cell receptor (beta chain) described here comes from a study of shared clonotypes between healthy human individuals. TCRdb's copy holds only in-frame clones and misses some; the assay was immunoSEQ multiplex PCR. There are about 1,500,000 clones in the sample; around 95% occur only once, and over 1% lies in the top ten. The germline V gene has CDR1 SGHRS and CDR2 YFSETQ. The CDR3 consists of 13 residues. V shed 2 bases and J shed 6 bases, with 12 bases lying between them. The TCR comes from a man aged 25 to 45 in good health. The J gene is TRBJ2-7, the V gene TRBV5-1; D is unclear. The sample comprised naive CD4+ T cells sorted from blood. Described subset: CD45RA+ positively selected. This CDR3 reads CASSLGHDFEQYF. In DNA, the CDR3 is TGCGCCAGCAGCTTAGGCCACGACTTCGAGCAGTACTTC.